This is a list of T cell receptor beta chains from one sample in a study of blood T cell repertoires in COVID-19. Clones were sequenced by immunoSEQ multiplex PCR, and TCRdb holds only the in-frame ones, with some missing. The data contain 350,000 to 450,000 clones, 89% of them singletons. The sequencing sample was made of peripheral blood. Every receptor here comes from a man aged 35-49 years with acute or convalescent COVID-19. CDR3s include the opening cysteine and the closing phenylalanine or tryptophan. The order of the fields is clone size, D gene, J gene, V gene, CDR3 DNA, CDR3 protein. The D gene is left open where the match is weak. Only some rows state a clone size, as once, few, many or a class for expanded clones.

.,TRBD1,TRBJ2-1,TRBV4-2,TGTGCCAGCAGCCAAGAACAGGGGGCGATCCCAAACAATGAGCAGTTCTTC,CASSQEQGAIPNNEQFF
once,.,TRBJ1-3,TRBV19,TGTGCCAGTAGTGAAGCAGGGGTGACAAACACCATATATTTT,CASSEAGVTNTIYF
.,.,TRBJ2-5,TRBV7-2,TGTGCCAGCAGCCAGTGGGGAGAGGAAGAGACCCAGTACTTC,CASSQWGEEETQYF
.,TRBD1,TRBJ1-3,TRBV10-3,TGTGCCATACGACAGGGACCGCTCTCTGGAAACACCATATATTTT,CAIRQGPLSGNTIYF
.,.,TRBJ2-3,TRBV13,TGTGCCAGCAGCTTCCTCGGGAGTCCAGATACGCAGTATTTT,CASSFLGSPDTQYF
.,TRBD1,TRBJ1-5,TRBV28,TGTGCCAGCAGTCAACCCGGGACAGGGGGTGTCAGCAATCAGCCCCAGCATTTT,CASSQPGTGGVSNQPQHF
.,.,TRBJ1-2,TRBV7-3,TGTGCCAGTAGCGAAGTACCCGGGACTGCCTCCAACTATGGCTACACCTTC,CASSEVPGTASNYGYTF
.,.,TRBJ1-4,TRBV3-1/TRBV3-2,TGTGCCAGCAGTGCAAGGACATCAACTAATGAAAAACTGTTTTTT,CASSARTSTNEKLFF
once,TRBD1,TRBJ1-2,TRBV14,TGTGCCAGCAGCCAGACGGGACAGGGGACGCGTAACTATGGCTACACCTTC,CASSQTGQGTRNYGYTF
once,TRBD2,TRBJ2-1,TRBV7-9,TGTGCCAGCAGCCCTTGGGGACTAGCAGGATACAATGAGCAGTTCTTC,CASSPWGLAGYNEQFF
.,.,TRBJ2-2,TRBV28,TGTGCCAGCAATACAGGGTTCCTATCCGGGGAGCTGTTTTTT,CASNTGFLSGELFF
.,.,TRBJ1-2,TRBV6-5,TGTGCCAGCACCCGGGAGGGGAAGGACTATGGCTACACCTTC,CASTREGKDYGYTF
.,.,TRBJ2-7,TRBV29-1,TGCAGCGTCCCAGGTCCGGGATACGAGCAGTACTTC,CSVPGPGYEQYF
.,.,TRBJ2-5,TRBV29-1,TGCAGCGCCCCCCCGGGACACTTACAAGAGACCCAGTACTTC,CSAPPGHLQETQYF
once,TRBD1,TRBJ2-1,TRBV5-6,TGTGCCAGCAGCTTAGGACAGGGGTGGCCAAATGAGCAGTTCTTC,CASSLGQGWPNEQFF
.,.,TRBJ2-3,TRBV6-6,TGTGCCAGCAGTTACTCGACGGGTCGGGCAGATACGCAGTATTTT,CASSYSTGRADTQYF
once,TRBD2,TRBJ2-7,TRBV7-9,TGTGCCAGCAGCCCACTAGCGGGGCCTGCTTACGAGCAGTACTTC,CASSPLAGPAYEQYF
.,TRBD2,TRBJ2-1,TRBV6-2/TRBV6-3,TGTGCCAGCAGGTACAACCTAGGGACTAGTTCAATAGGGTCCTACAATGAGCAGTTCTTC,CASRYNLGTSSIGSYNEQFF
.,.,TRBJ2-7,TRBV4-1,TGCGCCAGCAGCCAAGAAGGGACATCCTACGAGCAGTACTTC,CASSQEGTSYEQYF
once,TRBD2,TRBJ2-1,TRBV5-1,TGCGCCAGCAACCTGAGGCTAGCGGGAGGCAATGAGCAGTTCTTC,CASNLRLAGGNEQFF
.,TRBD1,TRBJ1-5,TRBV9,TGTGCCAGCAGCCGAACAGGGGCCGGTCAGCCCCAGCATTTT,CASSRTGAGQPQHF
.,.,TRBJ2-1,TRBV7-9,TGTGCCAGCAGCTTATCGGGCAATGAGCAGTTCTTC,CASSLSGNEQFF
few,TRBD2,TRBJ2-7,TRBV6-6,TGTGCCAGCAGTTCCGTTGGGCGGGGGGGCCCCAACGAGCAGTACTTC,CASSSVGRGGPNEQYF
.,TRBD1,TRBJ1-6,TRBV6-5,TGTGCCAGCAGTTACTGGTCAGGGGGTAATTCACCCCTCCACTTT,CASSYWSGGNSPLHF
.,TRBD1,TRBJ2-2,TRBV4-1,TGCGCCAGCAGCCAAGAAGGACAGGGCACCGGGGAGCTGTTTTTT,CASSQEGQGTGELFF
few,TRBD2,TRBJ2-2,TRBV10-3,TGTGCCATCAAGGGGACTAGCGGATCGAACACCGGGGAGCTGTTTTTT,CAIKGTSGSNTGELFF
.,TRBD1,TRBJ2-7,TRBV6-5,TGTGCCAGCAGGATAACAGGGGCCCTATTCTACGAGCAGTACTTC,CASRITGALFYEQYF
.,TRBD1,TRBJ1-3,TRBV6-5,TGTGCCAGCAGTTTCATACAGGGGACTGGAAACACCATATATTTT,CASSFIQGTGNTIYF
.,TRBD2,TRBJ2-7,TRBV11-2,TGTGCCAGCAGCTTATCTTCTGCGGGAGGGTCCTACGAGCAGTACTTC,CASSLSSAGGSYEQYF
.,.,TRBJ2-3,TRBV20-1,TGCAGTGCTAGTGGGGCCTGGGGCACAGATACGCAGTATTTT,CSASGAWGTDTQYF
once,.,TRBJ1-6,TRBV6-4,TGTGCCAGCAGTGAGGGGGCGTCCTATAATTCACCCCTCCACTTT,CASSEGASYNSPLHF
.,.,TRBJ2-5,TRBV9,TGTGCCAGCAGCGTGATGGTCGGAGAGACCCAGTACTTC,CASSVMVGETQYF
.,.,TRBJ1-1,TRBV12-5,TGTGCTAGTGGTTTGGGTCTAGAAGCTTTCTTT,CASGLGLEAFF
.,TRBD1,TRBJ1-3,TRBV9,TGTGCCAGCAGCGTAGGCCCCCCGGACAGGGTCTCTGGAAACACCATATATTTT,CASSVGPPDRVSGNTIYF
.,TRBD1,TRBJ2-6,TRBV2,TGTGCCAGCAGTCGTGACAGGGGGCTCGCTGGGGCCAACGTCCTGACTTTC,CASSRDRGLAGANVLTF
.,TRBD1,TRBJ2-1,TRBV11-2,TGTGCCAGCCGGGACAGTGGGGAGCAGTTCTTC,CASRDSGEQFF
.,TRBD1,TRBJ1-5,TRBV6-2/TRBV6-3,TGTGCCAGCAGTTTCGGGGCAGGGGGTCAGCCCCAGCATTTT,CASSFGAGGQPQHF